These 30 T cell receptor beta chains share one sample of origin, sequenced in a study of T cell repertoires in cytomegalovirus infection. TCRdb itself ran the reads through MiXCR, one entry per CDR3 protein. The sample has a few hundred thousand distinct CDR3 sequences, 15% to 20% seen once; the top ten hold roughly 8.7%. The sequencing input was PBMCs. These receptors were obtained from a human donor in good health (CMV status not recorded). Some clones in this sample may be carry-over from other donors' samples.

The sample holds many counts of this clonotype. V and J are TRBV7-2 and TRBJ1-6; TRBD1 aligns across 9 bases. The CDR3 consists of 14 residues. With V trimmed by 5 bases and J by 10 bases, 6 bases remained unmatched. Germline V gene lookup returns CDR1 SGHTA and CDR2 FQGNSA. The chain's CDR3 is CASSGTGNRSPLHF. As DNA, the CDR3 is TGTGCCAGCAGCGGGACAGGGAATAGGTCACCCCTCCACTTT.

The rearrangement uses TRBV12-3 or TRBV12-4 and TRBJ1-5; tentatively, D is TRBD1 (6 bases). Trimming pared 6 bases from V and 0 bases from J, leaving 21 bases between. This CDR3 has 18 residues. The CDR3 DNA reads as TGTGCCAGCAGCCCCCCAGGGGAGTCTTATGATAGCAATCAGCCCCAGCATTTT. Encoded protein: CASSPPGESYDSNQPQHF.

CDR3 sequence reads: CASSLDLSGRARVDEQFF. Written as DNA, the CDR3 is TGTGCCAGCAGCTTAGACCTAAGCGGGAGGGCCAGGGTCGATGAGCAGTTCTTC. This chain uses TRBV11-2 with TRBJ2-1, with 10 bases identical to TRBD2. V was pared by 0 bases and J by 8 bases, with 13 bases of the junction left unmatched. The CDR3 covers 18 residues. Looked up from germline, CDR1 is SGHAT and CDR2 is FQNNGV.

This clonotype was seen at least ten times. The chain has TRBV7-2 and TRBJ2-1, with 16 bases matching TRBD2. CDR1 and CDR2 from the germline V gene are SGHTA and FQGNSA. This CDR3 has 15 residues. V shed 4 bases, J shed 14 bases, and the junction held 8 bases outside the gene matches. The DNA for the CDR3 is TGTGCCAGCAGCTCACCGGGACTAGCGGGGGGGAGAGAGTTCTTC. It codes for CASSSPGLAGGREFF.

This chain joins TRBV7-6 and TRBJ1-5; 9 nucleotides agree with TRBD1. The CDR3 sequence is 18 residues long. J lost 7 bases, V lost 2 bases, and 15 bases had no gene match. Germline CDR1 reads SGHVS; CDR2 reads FNYEAQ. The CDR3 loop reads CASSLREGTGRVGQPQHF. CDR3 nucleotides: TGTGCCAGCAGCTTACGGGAGGGGACAGGGAGGGTAGGACAGCCCCAGCATTTT.

The rearrangement links TRBV11-2 to TRBJ1-2; D gene unclear. The CDR3 spans 18 residues. Trimming stripped 1 base from V and 4 bases from J, with 22 bases between. Germline V gene sequence: CDR1 SGHAT, CDR2 FQNNGV. Here the CDR3 reads CASSLVPGPPKKAYGYTF. CDR3 bases: TGTGCCAGCAGCTTAGTGCCCGGACCTCCCAAAAAAGCCTATGGCTACACCTTC.

This clonotype was counted between two and nine times. CDR3 amino acids: CASIEGGAKEQYF. The DNA of the CDR3 is TGTGCCAGCATCGAGGGGGGGGCTAAAGAGCAGTACTTC. The J gene is TRBJ2-7, the V gene TRBV28; weak D call: TRBD2 (7 bases). This CDR3 has 13 amino acids. The germline gives CDR1 MDHEN, CDR2 SYDVKM. Trimming left V 7 bases short and J 7 bases short, with 17 bases between.

This clonotype has at least ten counts. The chain couples TRBV2 to TRBJ2-7; the D is unclear. V was pared by 3 bases and J by 2 bases, with 5 bases between. From germline, CDR1 is SNHLY and CDR2 FYNNEI. CDR3 length equals 12 residues. The CDR3 nucleotides are TGTGCCAGCAGTGACTCACCCTACGAGCAGTACTTC. Encoded protein: CASSDSPYEQYF.

The table lists this clonotype with many counts. The CDR3 protein is CATDLTPDLENEQYF. CDR3 bases: TGTGCCACCGACCTCACCCCGGACCTCGAGAACGAGCAGTACTTC. The chain recombines TRBV24-1 with TRBJ2-7, with D uncertain. Between the trimmed V and J ends, which lost 9 bases and 5 bases, there was a span of 22 bases. The CDR3 runs to 15 residues. The germline CDR1 and CDR2 sequences are KGHDR and SFDVKD.

This clonotype has a handful of counts. V usage is TRBV28 and J usage is TRBJ1-1; D gene uncertain. Germline V CDR1 and CDR2: MDHEN, SYDVKM. The CDR3 spans 13 residues. Trimming shortened V by 4 bases and J by 3 bases, and 9 bases separated the two germline ends. In nucleotides, the CDR3 is TGTGCCAGCAGTTCCCCAGCAGACACTGAAGCTTTCTTT. This sequence encodes CASSSPADTEAFF.

This sequence joins TRBV6-6 and TRBJ2-7; D ambiguous. V shed 2 bases and J shed 4 bases, with 3 bases lying between them. CDR1 and CDR2 (germline): MNHNY, SVGAGI (reference sequence). The CDR3 loop spans 11 amino acids. CDR3 in amino acids: CASSYNYEQYF. CDR3 bases: TGTGCCAGCAGTTACAATTACGAGCAGTACTTC.

The V gene is TRBV7-2, the J gene TRBJ2-7; D is perhaps TRBD2 (5 bases). The ends were cut back, 7 bases at V and 2 bases at J, with 15 bases in the middle. Germline loops: CDR1 SGHTA, CDR2 FQGNSA. CDR3 length: 14 amino acids. CDR3 sequence (DNA): TGTGCCAGCACCATCTCCGGGAACCCCTACGAGCAGTACTTC. Translated: CASTISGNPYEQYF.

This clonotype was observed many times. Here the CDR3 reads CASSESATVFGLFF. The CDR3 DNA is TGTGCCAGCAGTGAAAGTGCGACGGTTTTTGGACTGTTTTTT. The rearrangement links TRBV6-1 to TRBJ1-4; D gene unclear. V was shortened by 2 bases and J by 13 bases, with 17 bases between the two germline ends. The CDR3 is 14 residues long. Germline CDR1 reads MNHNS; CDR2 reads SASEGT.

V and J are TRBV11-2 and TRBJ2-5; D may be TRBD1 or TRBD2 (6 bases each). The CDR3 spans 13 residues. Germline V CDR1 and CDR2: SGHAT, FQNNGV. The V end lost 8 bases, the J end lost 5 bases, and 15 bases lay between the germline ends. The CDR3 DNA sequence: TGTGCCAGCCGGGGGCCGGCGGGCGAGACCCAGTACTTC. Its protein is CASRGPAGETQYF.

Ten or more counts support this clonotype. The V gene is TRBV7-2, the J gene TRBJ2-7; TRBD2 might be the D (6 bases). V lost 1 base to trimming and J lost 0 bases, with 13 bases between them. The CDR3 has 16 residues. Germline V CDR1 and CDR2: SGHTA, FQGNSA. CDR3 in DNA: TGTGCCAGCAGCTTAGGTAGGGAGGTGGGCTCCTACGAGCAGTACTTC. Protein product: CASSLGREVGSYEQYF.

J is TRBJ1-5 and V is TRBV12-3 or TRBV12-4; 8 positions agree with TRBD1. The CDR3 loop spans 14 amino acids. With 6 bases clipped from V and 2 bases from J, the junction kept 3 bases outside the gene matches. The CDR3 DNA follows: TGTGCCAGCAGAGAGACAGGGGGCAATCAGCCCCAGCATTTT. This translates into CASRETGGNQPQHF.

This clonotype was found many times. This chain links TRBV2 with TRBJ1-5, with D tentatively TRBD1 (5 bases). CDR3 size: 14 residues. Trimming took 2 bases from V and 1 from J, leaving 6 bases between them. Germline-derived CDR1 and CDR2 are SNHLY and FYNNEI. The CDR3 region is CASSEQGSNQPQHF. CDR3 DNA: TGTGCCAGCAGTGAACAGGGCAGCAATCAGCCCCAGCATTTT.

This clonotype was counted at least ten times. The rearrangement joins TRBV7-9 to TRBJ2-3; unclear D gene. V lost 5 bases and J lost 5, with 5 bases in between. CDR1 SEHNR and CDR2 FQNEAQ come from the germline V gene (reference sequence). CDR3 length equals 11 residues. Here the CDR3 reads CASSRGDTQYF. The CDR3 DNA follows: TGTGCCAGCAGCCGTGGAGATACGCAGTATTTT.

The chain is built from TRBV7-2 and TRBJ1-1, with D perhaps matching TRBD1 (5 bases). The germline V gene encodes CDR1 SGHTA and CDR2 FQGNSA. The CDR3 runs 14 residues. Trimming pared 5 bases from V and 5 bases from J, leaving 15 bases between. CDR3 in amino acids: CASSRRYGGTEAFF. The DNA of the CDR3 is TGTGCCAGCAGCCGCAGGTACGGGGGGACTGAAGCTTTCTTT.

In regard to this clonotype: Mismatch with germline at one junction end may stem from a read error. The CDR3 is CSARGFSYNEQFF. The CDR3 coding sequence is TGCAGTGCCAGAGGTTTCTCCTACAATGAGCAGTTCTTC. The V and J genes are TRBV20-1 and TRBJ2-1, with no clear D. The CDR3 spans 13 residues. The germline V gene has CDR1 DFQATT and CDR2 SNEGSKA (reference sequence).

To note about this clonotype: At one of its ends the junction is not consistent with the germline gene, which may arise from a read error. The chain links TRBV12-3 or TRBV12-4 to TRBJ1-4; 8 positions agree with TRBD1. This CDR3 is built from 13 residues. The CDR3 sequence is CARTGATNEKLLF. The CDR3 coding sequence is TGTGCCAGGACAGGGGCAACTAATGAAAAACTGCTTTTT.

This clonotype showed up just a few times. This chain links TRBV7-6 with TRBJ2-1; 8 bases match TRBD2. This CDR3 has 15 amino acids. J lost 7 bases, V lost 3 bases, and 8 bases had no gene match. Germline V gives CDR1 SGHVS, CDR2 FNYEAQ. Here the CDR3 reads CASSFPSGSDNEQFF. For the CDR3, the DNA is TGTGCCAGCAGCTTCCCCAGCGGGAGTGATAATGAGCAGTTCTTC. Combining the CDR3 with reference TRBV7-6 and TRBJ2-1 gives the whole variable domain GAGVSQSPRYKVTKRGQDVALRCDPISGHVSLYWYRQALGQGPEFLTYFNYEAQQDKSGLPNDRFSAERPEGSISTLTIQRTEQRDSAMYRCASSFPSGSDNEQFFGPGTRLTVL.

V usage is TRBV30 and J usage is TRBJ1-1, with D possibly TRBD1 on 6 matching bases. Trimming stripped 5 bases from V and 1 base from J, with 11 bases between. Germline V CDR1 and CDR2: GTSNPN, SVGIG (reference sequence). This CDR3 is 13 amino acids long. The CDR3 loop is CAWSDRKNTEAFF. CDR3 nucleotides: TGTGCCTGGTCGGACAGAAAGAACACTGAAGCTTTCTTT.

This clonotype came up a few times. The chain uses TRBV6-1 and TRBJ1-4; 9 bases are a match to TRBD1. J lost 8 bases, V lost 5 bases, and 12 bases had no gene match. The germline CDR1 and CDR2 sequences are MNHNS and SASEGT. The CDR3 has 16 amino acids. The DNA for the CDR3 is TGTGCCAGCAGTCCTAACAGGGGGCAATCCAGCGAAAAACTGTTTTTT. Protein product: CASSPNRGQSSEKLFF.

Note on this clonotype: Since a much larger clone is just one base distant, this may be a read error. This chain links TRBV7-4 with TRBJ1-2; D may be TRBD1 (5 bases). This CDR3 has 15 residues. CDR1 is SGHVT, CDR2 SQSDAQ, per germline. The CDR3 spells CPSSLDGTTYYGYTF. CDR3 in DNA: TGTCCCAGCAGCTTAGATGGGACTACGTACTATGGCTACACCTTC.

This clonotype was seen a single time. The CDR3 spells CASSPPGLSSYNEQFF. The CDR3 DNA reads TGTGCCAGCAGCCCTCCGGGACTTAGCTCCTACAATGAGCAGTTCTTC. The chain combines TRBV7-8 with TRBJ2-1; D is perhaps TRBD2 (6 bases). Germline CDR1 and CDR2: SGHVS and FQNEAQ. Trimming pared 5 bases from V and 0 bases from J, leaving 14 bases between. The CDR3 extends over 16 amino acids.

This clonotype occurred many times. The rearrangement links TRBV7-2 to TRBJ2-3; D remains ambiguous. The CDR3 runs to 15 residues. Trimming removed 2 bases at V and 0 bases at J, with 9 bases between. Germline lookup yields CDR1 SGHTA and CDR2 FQGNSA. CDR3 nucleotides: TGTGCCAGCAGCTTATCAGGTCTTAGCACAGATACGCAGTATTTT. Translated, it gives CASSLSGLSTDTQYF.

This clonotype showed up many times. This chain connects TRBV7-9 to TRBJ1-2; D is uncertain. CDR3 length: 14 residues. Deletions cut 5 bases from V and 2 bases from J, with 12 bases between. In germline, CDR1 is SEHNR, CDR2 FQNEAQ (reference sequence). The CDR3 reads CASSRVGTNYGYTF. The DNA of the CDR3 is TGTGCCAGCAGCCGTGTTGGCACAAACTATGGCTACACCTTC.

The chain employs TRBV7-6 and TRBJ2-1; perhaps TRBD2 as D (5 bases). The CDR3 length is 15 residues. Trimming took off 5 bases at V and 3 bases at J, with 14 bases between the two ends. In germline, CDR1 is SGHVS, CDR2 FNYEAQ. DNA for the CDR3: TGTGCCAGCAGCCCATTCTATAGCGACTACAATGAGCAGTTCTTC. This encodes CASSPFYSDYNEQFF.

J is TRBJ1-2 and V is TRBV12-3 or TRBV12-4; the D is unclear. CDR3 length: 14 residues. V was clipped by 0 bases and J by 4 bases, with 9 bases between them. CDR3 in DNA: TGTGCCAGCAGTTTAGCTCCGACGGTCTATGGCTACACCTTC. It yields the protein CASSLAPTVYGYTF.